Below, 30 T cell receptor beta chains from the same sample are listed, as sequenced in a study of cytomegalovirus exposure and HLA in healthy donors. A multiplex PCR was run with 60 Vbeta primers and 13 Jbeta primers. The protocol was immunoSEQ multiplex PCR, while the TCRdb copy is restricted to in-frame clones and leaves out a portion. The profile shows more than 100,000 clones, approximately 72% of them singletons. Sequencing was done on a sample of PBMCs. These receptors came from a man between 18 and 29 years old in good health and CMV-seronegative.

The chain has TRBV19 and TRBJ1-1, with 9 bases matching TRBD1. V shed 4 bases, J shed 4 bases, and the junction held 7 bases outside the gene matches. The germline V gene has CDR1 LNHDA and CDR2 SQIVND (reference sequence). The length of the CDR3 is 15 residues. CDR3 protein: CASSTRQGVGTEAFF. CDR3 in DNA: TGTGCCAGTAGTACCCGACAGGGGGTAGGCACTGAAGCTTTCTTT.

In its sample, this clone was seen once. CDR3 in amino acids: CASSPPIFNEQFF. The DNA of the CDR3 is TGTGCCAGCAGCCCCCCAATTTTTAATGAGCAGTTCTTC. The rearrangement links TRBV7-9 to TRBJ2-1; no definite D call. The CDR3 is made up of 13 amino acids. The V end lost 5 bases, the J end lost 7 bases, and 12 bases lay between the germline ends. The germline V gene encodes CDR1 SEHNR and CDR2 FQNEAQ (reference sequence).

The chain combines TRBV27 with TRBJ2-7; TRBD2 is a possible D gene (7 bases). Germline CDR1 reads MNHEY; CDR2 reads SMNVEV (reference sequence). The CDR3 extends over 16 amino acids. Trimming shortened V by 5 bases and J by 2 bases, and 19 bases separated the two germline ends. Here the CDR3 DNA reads TGTGCCAGCAGTCCACAACCATTAGGGGGGGCCTACGAGCAGTACTTC. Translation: CASSPQPLGGAYEQYF.

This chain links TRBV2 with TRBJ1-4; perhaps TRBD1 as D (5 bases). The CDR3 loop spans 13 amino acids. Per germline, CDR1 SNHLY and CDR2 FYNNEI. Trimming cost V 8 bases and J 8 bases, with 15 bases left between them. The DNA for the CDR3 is TGTGCCAGCGGGAGGGATTGGGGGGAAAAACTGTTTTTT. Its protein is CASGRDWGEKLFF. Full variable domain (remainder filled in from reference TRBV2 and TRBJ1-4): EPEVTQTPSHQVTQMGQEVILRCVPISNHLYFYWYRQILGQKVEFLVSFYNNEISEKSEIFDDQFSVERPDGSNFTLKIRSTKLEDSAMYFCASGRDWGEKLFFGSGTQLSVL.

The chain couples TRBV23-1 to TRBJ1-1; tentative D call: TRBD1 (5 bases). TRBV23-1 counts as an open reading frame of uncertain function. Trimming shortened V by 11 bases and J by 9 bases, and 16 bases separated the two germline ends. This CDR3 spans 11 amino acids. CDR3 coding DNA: TGCGCCGCGGGACGGGGACGTAAAGCTTTCTTT. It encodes CAAGRGRKAFF.

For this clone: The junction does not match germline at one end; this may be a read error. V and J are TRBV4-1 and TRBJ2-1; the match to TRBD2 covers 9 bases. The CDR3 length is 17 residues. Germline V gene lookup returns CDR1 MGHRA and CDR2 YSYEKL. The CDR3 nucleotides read TGCGCCAGCAGCTTAAGGGTAGCGGGAGAAAACAACAATGAGCAGCTCTTC. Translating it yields CASSLRVAGENNNEQLF.

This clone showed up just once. In DNA, the CDR3 is TGTGCTAGTGGTTTGGCCGGGACAGGGGGCTACACCTTC. Residues: CASGLAGTGGYTF. The V call is TRBV12-5, the J call TRBJ1-2; 9 positions match TRBD1. CDR1 and CDR2 from the germline V gene are LGHNT and FRNRAP. The CDR3 runs to 13 residues. The ends lost 1 base at V and 8 bases at J; junction bases unmatched: 2.

CDR3 in amino acids: CASSEDYTDTQYF. The CDR3 DNA follows: TGCGCCAGCAGTGAAGACTACACAGATACGCAGTATTTT. This chain uses TRBV10-1 with TRBJ2-3; possibly TRBD2 for D (5 bases). The CDR3 has 13 amino acids. V shed 3 bases and J shed 2 bases, with 6 bases lying between them. Germline CDR1 and CDR2: WNHNN and SYGVQD (reference sequence).

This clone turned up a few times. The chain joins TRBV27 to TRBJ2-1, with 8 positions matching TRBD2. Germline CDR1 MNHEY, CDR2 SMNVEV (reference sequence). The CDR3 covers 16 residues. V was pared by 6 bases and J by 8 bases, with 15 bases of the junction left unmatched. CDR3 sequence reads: CASSHRVGRGADEQFF. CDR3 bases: TGTGCCAGCAGCCACCGGGTGGGGCGGGGGGCGGATGAGCAGTTCTTC.

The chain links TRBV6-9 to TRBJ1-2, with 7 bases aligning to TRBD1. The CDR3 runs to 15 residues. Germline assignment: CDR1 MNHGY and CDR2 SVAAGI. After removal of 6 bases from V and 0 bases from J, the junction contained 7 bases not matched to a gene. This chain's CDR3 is CASSPGQLANYGYTF. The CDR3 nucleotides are TGTGCCAGCAGCCCGGGACAGTTAGCTAACTATGGCTACACCTTC.

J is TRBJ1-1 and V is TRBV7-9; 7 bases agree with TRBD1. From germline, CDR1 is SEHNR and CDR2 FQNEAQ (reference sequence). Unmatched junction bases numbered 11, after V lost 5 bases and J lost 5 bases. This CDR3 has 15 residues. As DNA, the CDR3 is TGTGCCAGCAGCCACACAGGGGCCCGTGGGACTGAAGCTTTCTTT. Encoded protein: CASSHTGARGTEAFF.

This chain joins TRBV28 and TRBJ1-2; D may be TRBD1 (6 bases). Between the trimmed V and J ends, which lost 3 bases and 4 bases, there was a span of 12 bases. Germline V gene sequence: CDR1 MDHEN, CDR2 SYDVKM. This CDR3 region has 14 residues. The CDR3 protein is CASSFSGTIYGYTF. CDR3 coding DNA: TGTGCCAGCAGTTTCTCCGGGACAATCTATGGCTACACCTTC.

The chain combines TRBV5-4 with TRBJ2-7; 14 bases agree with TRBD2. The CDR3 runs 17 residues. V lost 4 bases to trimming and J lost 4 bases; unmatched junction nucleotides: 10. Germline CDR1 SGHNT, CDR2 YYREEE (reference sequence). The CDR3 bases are TGTGCCAGCAGCCGCGGACTAGCGGGAGGACAGCCTTACGAGCAGTACTTC. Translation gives CASSRGLAGGQPYEQYF. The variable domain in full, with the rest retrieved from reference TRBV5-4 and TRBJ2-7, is ETGVTQSPTHLIKTRGQQVTLRCSSQSGHNTVSWYQQALGQGPQFIFQYYREEENGRGNFPPRFSGLQFPNYSSELNVNALELDDSALYLCASSRGLAGGQPYEQYFGPGTRLTVT.

CDR3 nucleotides: TGTGCCAGCAGCTTAGTAACAGGGTTCTACGAGCAGTACTTC. This translates into CASSLVTGFYEQYF. This rearrangement joins TRBV7-9 to TRBJ2-7, with D perhaps matching TRBD1 (6 bases). Trimming took 1 base from V and 3 from J, leaving 10 bases between them. The CDR3 is 14 residues long. The germline V gene has CDR1 SEHNR and CDR2 FQNEAQ (reference sequence).

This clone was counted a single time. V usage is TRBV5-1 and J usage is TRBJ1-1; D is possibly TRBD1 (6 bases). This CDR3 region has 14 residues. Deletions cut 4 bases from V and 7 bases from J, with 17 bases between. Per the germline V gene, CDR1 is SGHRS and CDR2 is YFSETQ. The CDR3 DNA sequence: TGCGCCAGCAGCCGAACCGGGACAAGCTATGAAGCTTTCTTT. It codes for CASSRTGTSYEAFF.

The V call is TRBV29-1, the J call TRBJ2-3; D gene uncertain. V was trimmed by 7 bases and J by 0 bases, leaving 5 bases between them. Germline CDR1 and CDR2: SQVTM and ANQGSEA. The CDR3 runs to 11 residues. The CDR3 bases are TGCAGCGGGAGAAGCACAGATACGCAGTATTTT. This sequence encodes CSGRSTDTQYF.

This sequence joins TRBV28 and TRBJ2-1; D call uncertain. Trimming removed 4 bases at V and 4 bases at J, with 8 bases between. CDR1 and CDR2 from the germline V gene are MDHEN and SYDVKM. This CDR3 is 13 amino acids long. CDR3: CASSSVAYNEQFF. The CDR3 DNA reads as TGTGCCAGCAGTTCCGTCGCGTACAATGAGCAGTTCTTC.

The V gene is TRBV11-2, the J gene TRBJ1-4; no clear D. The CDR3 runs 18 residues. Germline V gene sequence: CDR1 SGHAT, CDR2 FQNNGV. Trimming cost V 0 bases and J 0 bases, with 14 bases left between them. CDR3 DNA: TGTGCCAGCAGCTTAGAACTTGGTACCTCAACAACTAATGAAAAACTGTTTTTT. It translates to CASSLELGTSTTNEKLFF.

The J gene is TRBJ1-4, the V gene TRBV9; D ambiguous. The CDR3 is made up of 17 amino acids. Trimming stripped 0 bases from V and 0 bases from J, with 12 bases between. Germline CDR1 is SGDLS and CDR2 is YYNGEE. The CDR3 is CASSVAEGFATNEKLFF. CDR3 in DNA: TGTGCCAGCAGCGTAGCTGAGGGATTTGCAACTAATGAAAAACTGTTTTTT.

In DNA form, the CDR3 reads TGTGCCAGCGAGGGACAGAAGCAGTACTTC. This sequence encodes CASEGQKQYF. The rearrangement uses TRBV7-9 and TRBJ2-7, with TRBD1 matching over 7 bases. The V gene's germline CDR1 is SEHNR and CDR2 FQNEAQ (reference sequence). V trimming: 8 bases; J trimming: 8 bases; junction bases outside the gene matches: 3. The CDR3 has 10 amino acids.

Written as DNA, the CDR3 is TGTGCCAGCAGCTACCAGGGTAGCTATGGCTACACCTTC. Translation gives CASSYQGSYGYTF. The chain has TRBV13 and TRBJ1-2; D might be TRBD1 (5 bases). Germline assignment: CDR1 PRHDT and CDR2 FYEKMQ (reference sequence). This CDR3 is 13 amino acids long. Trimming took 4 bases from V and 4 from J, leaving 10 bases between them.

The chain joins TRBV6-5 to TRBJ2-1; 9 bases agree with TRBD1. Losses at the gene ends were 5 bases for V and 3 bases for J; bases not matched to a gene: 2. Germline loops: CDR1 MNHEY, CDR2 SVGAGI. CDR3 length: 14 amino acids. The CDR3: CASSADRGYNEQFF. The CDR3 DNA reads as TGTGCCAGCAGTGCGGACAGGGGCTACAATGAGCAGTTCTTC.

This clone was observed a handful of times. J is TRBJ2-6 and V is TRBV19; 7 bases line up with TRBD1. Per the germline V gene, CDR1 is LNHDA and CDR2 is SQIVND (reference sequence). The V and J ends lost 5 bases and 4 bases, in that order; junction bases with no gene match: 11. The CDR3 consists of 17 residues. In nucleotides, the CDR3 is TGTGCCAGTAGTCCAAGGGACAGTGGTTTGGGGGCCAACGTCCTGACTTTC. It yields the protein CASSPRDSGLGANVLTF.

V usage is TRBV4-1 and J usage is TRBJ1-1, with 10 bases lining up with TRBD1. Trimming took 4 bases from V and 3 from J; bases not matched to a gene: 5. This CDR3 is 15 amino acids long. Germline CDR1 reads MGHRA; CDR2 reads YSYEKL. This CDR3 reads CASSRGGQGDTEAFF. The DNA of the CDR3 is TGCGCCAGCAGCCGAGGCGGACAGGGGGACACTGAAGCTTTCTTT.

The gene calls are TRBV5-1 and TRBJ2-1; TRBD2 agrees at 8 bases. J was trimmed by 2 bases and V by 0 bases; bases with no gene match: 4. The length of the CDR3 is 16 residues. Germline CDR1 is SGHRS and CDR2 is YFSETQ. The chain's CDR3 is CASSLAGTRTYNEQFF. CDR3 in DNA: TGCGCCAGCAGCTTGGCCGGGACTAGGACCTACAATGAGCAGTTCTTC.

The CDR3 region has the DNA TGTGCCAGCAGTGATTGGCCTTGGAACTATGGCTACACCTTC. This gives the protein CASSDWPWNYGYTF. This chain connects TRBV6-1 to TRBJ1-2; D remains unclear. Germline loops: CDR1 MNHNS, CDR2 SASEGT. CDR3 length: 14 amino acids. The V end was cut by 3 bases, the J end by 2 bases, with 10 bases between.

CDR3 region: CASRVGTSFHNEQFF. The DNA for the CDR3 is TGTGCCAGCAGGGTCGGGACAAGCTTTCACAATGAGCAGTTCTTC. J is TRBJ2-1 and V is TRBV2; D perhaps matches TRBD1 (6 bases). The V gene lost 6 bases and the J gene lost 5 bases, with 17 bases spanning the gap. The CDR3 has 15 amino acids. Germline values: CDR1 SNHLY, CDR2 FYNNEI.

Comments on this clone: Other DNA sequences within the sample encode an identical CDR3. CDR3 residues: CASSWTGVGTDTQYF. As DNA, the CDR3 is TGCGCCAGCAGCTGGACGGGGGTCGGCACAGATACGCAGTATTTT. V and J are TRBV5-1 and TRBJ2-3, with D perhaps matching TRBD2 (6 bases). V was cut by 3 bases and J by 1 base, with 12 bases left in between. From germline, CDR1 is SGHRS and CDR2 YFSETQ. The CDR3 loop spans 15 amino acids.

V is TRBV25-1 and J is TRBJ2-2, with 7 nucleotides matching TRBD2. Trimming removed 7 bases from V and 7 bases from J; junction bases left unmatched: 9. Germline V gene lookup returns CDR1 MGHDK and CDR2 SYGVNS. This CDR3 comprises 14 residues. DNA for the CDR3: TGTGCCAGCAAAGTGGGAGGGGTGATCGGGGAGCTGTTTTTT. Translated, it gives CASKVGGVIGELFF.

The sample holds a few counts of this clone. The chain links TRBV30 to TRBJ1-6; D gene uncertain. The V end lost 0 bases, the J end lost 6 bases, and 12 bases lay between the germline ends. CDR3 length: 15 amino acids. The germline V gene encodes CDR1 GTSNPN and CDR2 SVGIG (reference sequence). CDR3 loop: CAWSVATRGNSPLHF. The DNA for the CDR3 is TGTGCCTGGAGTGTCGCAACGCGCGGTAATTCACCCCTCCACTTT.